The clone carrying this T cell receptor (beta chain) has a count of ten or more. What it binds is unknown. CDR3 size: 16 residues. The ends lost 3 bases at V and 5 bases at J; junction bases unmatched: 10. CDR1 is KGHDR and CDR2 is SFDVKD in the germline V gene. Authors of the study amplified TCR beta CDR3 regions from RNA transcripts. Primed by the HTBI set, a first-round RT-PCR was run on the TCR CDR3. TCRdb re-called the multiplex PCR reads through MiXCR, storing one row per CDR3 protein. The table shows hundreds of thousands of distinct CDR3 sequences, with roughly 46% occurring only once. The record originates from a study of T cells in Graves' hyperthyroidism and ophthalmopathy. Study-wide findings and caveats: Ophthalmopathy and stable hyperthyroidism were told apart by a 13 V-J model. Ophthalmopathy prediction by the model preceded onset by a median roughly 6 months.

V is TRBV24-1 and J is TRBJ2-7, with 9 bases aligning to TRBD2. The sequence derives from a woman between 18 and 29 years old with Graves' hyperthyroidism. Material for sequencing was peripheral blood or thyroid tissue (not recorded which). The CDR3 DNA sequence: TGTGCCACCAGTGATGTGAAGACTAGCGGTATCAACGAGCAGTACTTC. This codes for CATSDVKTSGINEQYF.